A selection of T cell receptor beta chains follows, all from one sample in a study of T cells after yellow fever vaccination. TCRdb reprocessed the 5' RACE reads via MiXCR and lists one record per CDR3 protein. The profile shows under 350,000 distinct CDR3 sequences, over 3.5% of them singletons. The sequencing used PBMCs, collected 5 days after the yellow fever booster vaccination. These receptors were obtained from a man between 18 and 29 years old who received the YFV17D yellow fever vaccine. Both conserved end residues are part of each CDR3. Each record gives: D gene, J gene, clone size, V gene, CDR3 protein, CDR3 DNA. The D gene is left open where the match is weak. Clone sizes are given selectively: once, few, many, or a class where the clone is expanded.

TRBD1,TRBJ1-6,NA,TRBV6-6,CASSPDRGRYNSPLHF,TGTGCCAGCAGCCCGGACAGGGGCCGCTATAATTCACCCCTCCACTTT
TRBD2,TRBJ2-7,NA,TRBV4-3,CASSQVYGLAGHAYEQYF,TGCGCCAGCAGCCAAGTGTATGGACTAGCGGGGCACGCCTACGAGCAGTACTTC
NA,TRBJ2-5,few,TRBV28,CASSSLISQGLHAETQYF,TGTGCCAGCAGTTCGCTCATATCTCAGGGACTCCATGCGGAGACCCAGTACTTC
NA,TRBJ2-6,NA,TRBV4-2,CASSQDVGVSGANVLTF,TGTGCCAGCAGCCAAGATGTGGGGGTATCGGGGGCCAACGTCCTGACTTTC
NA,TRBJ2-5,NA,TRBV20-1,CSARDTRRETQYF,TGCAGTGCTAGAGATACCCGGCGAGAGACCCAGTACTTC
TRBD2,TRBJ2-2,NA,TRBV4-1,CASSQPRGGQFTGELFF,TGCGCCAGCAGCCAACCCCGGGGGGGGCAATTCACCGGGGAGCTGTTTTTT
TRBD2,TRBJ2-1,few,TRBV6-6,CAGGRGGPEQFF,TGTGCCGGTGGGCGGGGGGGTCCTGAGCAGTTCTTC
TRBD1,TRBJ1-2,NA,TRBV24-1,CATSDLTWTGGAVYGYTF,TGTGCCACCAGTGATTTGACGTGGACAGGGGGCGCCGTCTATGGCTACACCTTC
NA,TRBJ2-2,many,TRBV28,CAGAGTNTGELFF,TGTGCTGGGGCAGGGACGAACACCGGGGAGCTGTTTTTT
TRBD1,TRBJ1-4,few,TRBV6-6,CASSYSNGQGLFF,TGTGCCAGCAGTTACTCGAATGGACAGGGGCTGTTTTTT
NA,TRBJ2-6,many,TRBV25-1,CASSVGHSGANVLTF,TGTGCCAGCAGTGTAGGACACTCTGGGGCCAACGTCCTGACTTTC
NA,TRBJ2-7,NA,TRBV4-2,CASSEDPGANEQYF,TGTGCCAGCAGCGAAGACCCAGGGGCTAACGAGCAGTACTTC
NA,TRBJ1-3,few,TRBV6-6,CASNSGPAGTIYF,TGTGCCAGCAATTCGGGGCCCGCCGGCACCATATATTTT
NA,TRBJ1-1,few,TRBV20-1,CSARDRQVNTEAFF,TGCAGTGCTAGAGATCGGCAGGTGAACACTGAAGCTTTCTTT
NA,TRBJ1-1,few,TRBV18,CASSPQDGMNTEAFF,TGTGCCAGCTCACCACAGGACGGAATGAACACTGAAGCTTTCTTT